The clone carrying this TCR beta chain has just one count. Its antigen is not known. The CDR3 is 15 residues long. V lost 4 bases and J lost 9, with 20 bases in between. Per the germline V gene, CDR1 is SGHRS and CDR2 is YFSETQ. The data were obtained in a study of T-cell reconstitution after alpha-beta-depleted transplantation in children. General observations from the study: Surviving recipient T cells and thymic progenitors accounted for the high day-60 TCRbeta diversity observed in some patients. There were reportedly several hundred expanded graft clones from which alpha-beta T cells came about two months after transplant. At the one-year point after transplant, T-cell counts and TCRbeta diversity were found to come mostly from T cells that had been newly produced.

Library preparation (for TCRbeta) was performed with unique molecular identifiers. From the PCR reads, TCRdb called clonotypes with MiXCR, one entry per CDR3 protein. The sample holds 450,000 to 700,000 distinct CDR3 sequences, about a quarter seen once. The TCR originated in a boy in the first two years of life with Wiskott-Aldrich syndrome, due to receive a stem cell transplant. The sample in question was PBMCs, obtained before TCRalphabeta/CD19-depleted stem cell transplant. The chain employs TRBV5-1 and TRBJ2-1, with D possibly TRBD2 on 5 matching bases. CDR3 in amino acids: CASSPPVLALSEQFF. The CDR3 DNA sequence: TGCGCCAGCAGCCCGCCCGTTCTAGCATTGAGTGAGCAGTTCTTC. Using reference TRBV5-1 and TRBJ2-1 for the parts outside the CDR3, the full variable domain is KAGVTQTPRYLIKTRGQQVTLSCSPISGHRSVSWYQQTPGQGLQFLFEYFSETQRNKGNFPGRFSGRQFSNSRSEMNVSTLELGDSALYLCASSPPVLALSEQFFGPGTRLTVL.